The 20 T cell receptor beta chains below come from one sample, sequenced in a study of spatial heterogeneity in lung cancer. Time point specified: sample taken at primary tumor resection. TCRdb analysed the 5' RACE reads with MiXCR anew, one entry per CDR3 protein. The profile shows approximately 66,000 distinct CDR3 sequences, about 6.6% of them singletons. This specimen was PBMCs, taken at surgery. These receptors were collected from a female donor with early-stage non-small cell lung cancer.

At least ten counts were recorded for this clonotype. The gene calls are TRBV7-9 and TRBJ2-3; 10 positions match TRBD2. Trimming cost V 6 bases and J 6 bases; bases outside gene matches: 9. CDR3 length: 15 residues. Germline CDR1 SEHNR, CDR2 FQNEAQ (reference sequence). The CDR3 sequence: CASSSLAGARDTQYF. The CDR3 DNA is TGTGCCAGCAGTTCCCTAGCGGGGGCGAGGGATACGCAGTATTTT.

This clonotype was seen ten or more times. J is TRBJ2-3 and V is TRBV5-1; 9 nucleotides match TRBD2. The CDR3 is 16 residues long. With 0 bases clipped from V and 2 bases from J, the junction kept 4 bases outside the gene matches. Germline CDR1 SGHRS, CDR2 YFSETQ. CDR3 region: CASSLVSSGVTDTQYF. DNA for the CDR3: TGCGCCAGCAGCTTGGTCTCTAGCGGGGTCACAGATACGCAGTATTTT.

The chain employs TRBV2 and TRBJ2-3; either TRBD1 or TRBD2 may supply D (5 bases each). V was pared by 4 bases and J by 6 bases, with 8 bases between. Germline CDR1 and CDR2: SNHLY and FYNNEI. The CDR3 runs to 12 residues. CDR3 DNA: TGTGCCAGCAGTGGGGGGAGCGATACGCAGTATTTT. Translation: CASSGGSDTQYF.

This clonotype has at least ten counts. The gene calls are TRBV28 and TRBJ2-2, with 7 bases that match TRBD1. V dropped 4 bases and J dropped 1; count of bases not matched to a gene: 9. Germline loops: CDR1 MDHEN, CDR2 SYDVKM. The CDR3 has 17 residues. Here the CDR3 reads CASSSPTGKENTGELFF. In nucleotides, the CDR3 is TGTGCCAGCAGTTCCCCGACAGGGAAAGAGAACACCGGGGAGCTGTTTTTT.

This clonotype turned up a few times. CDR3 amino acids: CASSEGRTLTDTQYF. DNA for the CDR3: TGTGCCAGCAGCGAAGGACGGACTCTGACAGATACGCAGTATTTT. The V and J genes are TRBV3-1 and TRBJ2-3, with D possibly TRBD2 on 5 matching bases. Trimming shortened V by 5 bases and J by 3 bases, and 15 bases separated the two germline ends. Germline V gene lookup returns CDR1 LGHDT and CDR2 YNNKEL (reference sequence). The CDR3 is 15 residues long.

This clonotype was seen more than once but under ten times. The chain uses TRBV30 and TRBJ2-5, with 7 bases identical to TRBD1. The CDR3 sequence is 14 residues long. Per the germline V gene, CDR1 is GTSNPN and CDR2 is SVGIG (reference sequence). The junction had 7 bases not matched to a gene; V was cut back by 3 bases and J by 3 bases. DNA of the CDR3: TGTGCCTGGAGCGACGACAGGGCCAAAGAGACCCAGTACTTC. Translating gives CAWSDDRAKETQYF.

The V gene is TRBV6-6, the J gene TRBJ2-1, with TRBD2 matching over 8 bases. Losses at the gene ends were 6 bases for V and 15 bases for J; bases not matched to a gene: 13. The V gene's germline CDR1 is MNHNY and CDR2 SVGAGI (reference sequence). The CDR3 totals 13 residues. Here the CDR3 DNA reads TGTGCCAGCAGCTCTCCCCCTGGACTAGCCCCGTTCTTC. The encoded protein is CASSSPPGLAPFF.

This clonotype was seen many times. The J gene is TRBJ1-5, the V gene TRBV28, with 8 bases that match TRBD1. Trimming at V came to 5 bases and at J to 6 bases, leaving 6 bases not matched to a gene. Germline V gene lookup returns CDR1 MDHEN and CDR2 SYDVKM. This CDR3 is built from 14 residues. This CDR3 is CASSRVQGAQPQHF. The CDR3 DNA reads TGTGCCAGCAGTCGGGTCCAGGGGGCTCAGCCCCAGCATTTT.

This clonotype showed up many times. This chain links TRBV6-5 with TRBJ1-6, with TRBD1 as a possible D gene (6 bases). The length of the CDR3 is 15 residues. Germline CDR1 and CDR2: MNHEY and SVGAGI. Between the trimmed V and J ends, which lost 0 bases and 9 bases, there was a span of 12 bases. The CDR3 sequence is CASSYSYRDGSPLHF. CDR3 sequence (DNA): TGTGCCAGCAGTTACTCGTACAGGGACGGTTCACCCCTCCACTTT.

CDR3 in amino acids: CSANPGTSAFNEQFF. CDR3 sequence (DNA): TGCAGTGCTAACCCTGGGACTAGCGCGTTCAATGAGCAGTTCTTC. The chain carries TRBV20-1 and TRBJ2-1; 10 nucleotides agree with TRBD2. The CDR3 spans 15 residues. Germline-derived CDR1 and CDR2 are DFQATT and SNEGSKA (reference sequence). V was pared by 4 bases and J by 6 bases, with 9 bases of the junction left unmatched.

The V call is TRBV28, the J call TRBJ1-5, with D perhaps TRBD1 (6 bases). The V end lost 5 bases, the J end lost 7 bases, and 15 bases lay between the germline ends. Germline CDR1 is MDHEN and CDR2 is SYDVKM. The CDR3 extends over 14 amino acids. CDR3 nucleotides: TGTGCCAGCAGTGCTCGAGGGGGGCTACAGCCCCAGCATTTT. It specifies CASSARGGLQPQHF.

The chain employs TRBV12-3 or TRBV12-4 and TRBJ2-7, with a weak D call TRBD2 (5 bases). This CDR3 has 14 residues. Trimming removed 6 bases at V and 0 bases at J, with 12 bases between. The CDR3 DNA follows: TGTGCCAGCAGCATGCGGGCAGGCTCCTACGAGCAGTACTTC. This encodes CASSMRAGSYEQYF.

This clonotype was detected a few times. The genes are TRBV19 and TRBJ1-5; the match to TRBD1 covers 7 bases. V gave up 5 bases and J gave up 4 bases; unmatched junction bases: 5. The CDR3 spans 14 residues. Germline V CDR1 and CDR2: LNHDA, SQIVND (reference sequence). As DNA, the CDR3 is TGTGCCAGTAGTTTTACAGGGGAAAATCAGCCCCAGCATTTT. Protein product: CASSFTGENQPQHF. Filled out from reference TRBV19 and TRBJ1-5, the complete variable domain reads DGGITQSPKYLFRKEGQNVTLSCEQNLNHDAMYWYRQDPGQGLRLIYYSQIVNDFQKGDIAEGYSVSREKKESFPLTVTSAQKNPTAFYLCASSFTGENQPQHFGDGTRLSIL.

Ten or more counts support this clonotype. The chain has TRBV5-1 and TRBJ1-1; the D is unclear. This CDR3 has 14 residues. Germline CDR1 SGHRS, CDR2 YFSETQ. V dropped 5 bases and J dropped 7 bases, with 18 bases sitting between them. The CDR3 is CASRPDAGVGEAFF. The CDR3, as DNA: TGCGCCAGCAGACCCGACGCGGGAGTCGGTGAAGCTTTCTTT.

This clonotype was observed at least ten times. The chain combines TRBV6-6 with TRBJ2-7; 8 bases fit TRBD1. The CDR3 is made up of 13 amino acids. Trimming at V came to 7 bases and at J to 9 bases, leaving 11 bases not matched to a gene. Germline assignment: CDR1 MNHNY and CDR2 SVGAGI (reference sequence). This chain's CDR3 is CASTHAGQGRQYV. CDR3 DNA sequence: TGTGCCAGCACTCATGCCGGACAGGGACGGCAGTACGTC.

This clonotype was seen many times. The genes are TRBV6-1 and TRBJ2-1; 8 bases map to TRBD2. V trimming: 6 bases; J trimming: 8 bases; junction bases outside the gene matches: 6. The CDR3 totals 13 residues. Germline V lookup: CDR1 MNHNS, CDR2 SASEGT. The CDR3 is CASRDSGKDEQFF. In DNA, the CDR3 is TGTGCCAGCAGAGATAGCGGGAAGGATGAGCAGTTCTTC.

There are many counts of this clonotype. The chain employs TRBV12-3 or TRBV12-4 and TRBJ2-5, with 7 bases matching TRBD2. V trimming: 7 bases; J trimming: 5 bases; junction bases outside the gene matches: 10. This CDR3 has 14 residues. Here the CDR3 reads CASTLGLVGETQYF. CDR3 bases: TGTGCCAGCACCCTTGGACTAGTTGGGGAGACCCAGTACTTC.

There are many counts of this clonotype. This rearrangement joins TRBV21-1 to TRBJ2-5. TRBV21-1 is a listed pseudogene. The CDR3 runs to 13 residues. CDR3 protein: CASSKPREETQYF. CDR3 bases: TGTGCCAGCAGCAAACCGAGAGAAGAGACCCAGTACTTC.

This clonotype was detected ten times or more. The CDR3 loop reads CASSQAGELFF. The CDR3 DNA sequence: TGTGCCAGCAGCCAAGCCGGGGAGCTGTTTTTT. J is TRBJ2-2 and V is TRBV3-1; D is uncertain. Germline CDR1 and CDR2: LGHDT and YNNKEL (reference sequence). V lost 1 base and J lost 6, with 0 bases in between. This CDR3 spans 11 amino acids.

This clonotype came up many times. The chain's CDR3 is CASSSGVNGYTF. CDR3 in DNA: TGTGCCAGCAGTTCTGGCGTTAATGGCTACACCTTC. The chain has TRBV12-3 or TRBV12-4 and TRBJ1-2; no firm D call. The CDR3 length is 12 residues. The V and J ends lost 4 bases and 6 bases respectively, with 9 bases between them.